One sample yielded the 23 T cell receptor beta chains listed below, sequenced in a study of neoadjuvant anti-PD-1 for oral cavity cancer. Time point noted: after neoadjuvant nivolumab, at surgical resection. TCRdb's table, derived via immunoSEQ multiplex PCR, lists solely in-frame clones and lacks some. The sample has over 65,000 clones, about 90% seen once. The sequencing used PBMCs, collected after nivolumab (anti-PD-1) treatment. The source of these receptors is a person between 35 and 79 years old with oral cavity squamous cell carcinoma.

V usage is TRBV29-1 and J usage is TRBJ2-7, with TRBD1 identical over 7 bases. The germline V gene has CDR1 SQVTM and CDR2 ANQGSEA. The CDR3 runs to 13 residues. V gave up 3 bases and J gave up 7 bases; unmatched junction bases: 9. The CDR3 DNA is TGCAGCGTTGAGCCTACAGGGGTGGGAGAGCAGTACTTC. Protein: CSVEPTGVGEQYF.

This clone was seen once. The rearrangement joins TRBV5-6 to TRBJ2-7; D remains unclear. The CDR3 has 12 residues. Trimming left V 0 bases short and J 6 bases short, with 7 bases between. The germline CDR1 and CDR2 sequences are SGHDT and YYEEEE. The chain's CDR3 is CASSLGRTEQYF. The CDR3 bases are TGTGCCAGCAGCTTGGGCCGCACCGAGCAGTACTTC.

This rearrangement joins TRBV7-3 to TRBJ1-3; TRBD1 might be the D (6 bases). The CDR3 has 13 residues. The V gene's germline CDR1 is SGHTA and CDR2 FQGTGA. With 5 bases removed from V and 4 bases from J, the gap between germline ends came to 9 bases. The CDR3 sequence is CASSRGQGNTIYF. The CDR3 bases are TGTGCCAGCAGCAGAGGACAGGGAAACACCATATATTTT. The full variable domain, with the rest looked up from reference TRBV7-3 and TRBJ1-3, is GAGVSQTPSNKVTEKGKYVELRCDPISGHTALYWYRQSLGQGPEFLIYFQGTGAADDSGLPNDRFFAVRPEGSVSTLKIQRTERGDSAVYLCASSRGQGNTIYFGEGSWLTVV.

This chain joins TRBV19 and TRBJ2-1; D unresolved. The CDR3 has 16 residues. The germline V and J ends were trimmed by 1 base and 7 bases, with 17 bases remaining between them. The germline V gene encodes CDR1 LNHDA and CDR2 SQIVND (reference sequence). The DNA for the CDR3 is TGTGCCAGTAGTATAGGCCGGGCGGTGCGTCTGAATGAGCAGTTCTTC. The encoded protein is CASSIGRAVRLNEQFF. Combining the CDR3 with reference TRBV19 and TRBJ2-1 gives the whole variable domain DGGITQSPKYLFRKEGQNVTLSCEQNLNHDAMYWYRQDPGQGLRLIYYSQIVNDFQKGDIAEGYSVSREKKESFPLTVTSAQKNPTAFYLCASSIGRAVRLNEQFFGPGTRLTVL.

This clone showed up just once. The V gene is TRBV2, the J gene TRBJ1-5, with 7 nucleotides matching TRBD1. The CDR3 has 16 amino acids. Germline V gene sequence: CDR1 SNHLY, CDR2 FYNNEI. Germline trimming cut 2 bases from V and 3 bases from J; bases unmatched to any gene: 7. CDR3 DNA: TGTGCCAGCAGTGAACTAGGGGGCTTCAACAATCAGCCCCAGCATTTT. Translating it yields CASSELGGFNNQPQHF.

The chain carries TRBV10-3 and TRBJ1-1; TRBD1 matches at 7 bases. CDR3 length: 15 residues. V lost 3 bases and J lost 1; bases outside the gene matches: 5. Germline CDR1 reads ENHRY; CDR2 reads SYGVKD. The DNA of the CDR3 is TGTGCCATCAGTGACGACAGGGCTTGGAACACTGAAGCTTTCTTT. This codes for CAISDDRAWNTEAFF.

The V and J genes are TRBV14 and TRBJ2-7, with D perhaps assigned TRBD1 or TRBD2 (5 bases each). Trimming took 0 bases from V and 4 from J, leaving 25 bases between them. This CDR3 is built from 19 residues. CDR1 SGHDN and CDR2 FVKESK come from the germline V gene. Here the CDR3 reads CASSQENSRDPRPPYEQYF. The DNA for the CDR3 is TGTGCCAGCAGCCAAGAAAATAGTCGGGACCCCCGTCCTCCTTACGAGCAGTACTTC.

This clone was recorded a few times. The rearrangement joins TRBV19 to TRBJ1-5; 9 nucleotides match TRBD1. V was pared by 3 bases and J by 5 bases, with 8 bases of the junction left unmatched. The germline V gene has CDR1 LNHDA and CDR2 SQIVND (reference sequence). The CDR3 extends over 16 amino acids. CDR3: CASSIRFYRGHQPQHF. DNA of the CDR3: TGTGCCAGTAGTATCCGGTTTTACAGGGGGCATCAGCCCCAGCATTTT.

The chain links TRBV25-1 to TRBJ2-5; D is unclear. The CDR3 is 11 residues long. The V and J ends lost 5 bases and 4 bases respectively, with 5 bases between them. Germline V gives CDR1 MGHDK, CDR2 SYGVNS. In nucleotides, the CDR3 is TGTGCCAGCAGTTCTCGAGAGACCCAGTACTTC. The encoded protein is CASSSRETQYF. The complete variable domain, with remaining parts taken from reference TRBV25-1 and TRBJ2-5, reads EADIYQTPRYLVIGTGKKITLECSQTMGHDKMYWYQQDPGMELHLIHYSYGVNSTEKGDLSSESTVSRIRTEHFPLTLESARPSHTSQYLCASSSRETQYFGPGTRLLVL.

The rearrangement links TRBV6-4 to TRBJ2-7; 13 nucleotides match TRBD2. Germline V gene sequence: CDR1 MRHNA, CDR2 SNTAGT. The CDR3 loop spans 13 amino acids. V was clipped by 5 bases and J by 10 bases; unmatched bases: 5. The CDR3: CASSSGLAGEQYF. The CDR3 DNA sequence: TGTGCCAGCAGTTCAGGACTAGCGGGAGAACAGTACTTC.

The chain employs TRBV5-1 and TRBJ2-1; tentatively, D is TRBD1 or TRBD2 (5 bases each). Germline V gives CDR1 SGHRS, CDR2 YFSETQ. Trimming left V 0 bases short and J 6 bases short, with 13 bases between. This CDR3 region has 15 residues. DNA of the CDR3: TGCGCCAGCAGCTTGGCGGGGCTAGCTAGCAATGAGCAGTTCTTC. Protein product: CASSLAGLASNEQFF.

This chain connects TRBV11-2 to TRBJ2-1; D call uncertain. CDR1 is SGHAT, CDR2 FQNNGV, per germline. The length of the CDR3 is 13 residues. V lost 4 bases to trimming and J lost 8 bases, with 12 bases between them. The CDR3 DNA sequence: TGTGCCAGCAGCTCGACCCGTCGCTATGAGCAGTTCTTC. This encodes CASSSTRRYEQFF.

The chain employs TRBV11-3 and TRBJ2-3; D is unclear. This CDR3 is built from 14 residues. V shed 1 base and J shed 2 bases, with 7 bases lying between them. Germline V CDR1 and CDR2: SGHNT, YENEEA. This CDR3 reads CASSLGANTDTQYF. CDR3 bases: TGTGCCAGCAGCTTAGGTGCCAACACAGATACGCAGTATTTT. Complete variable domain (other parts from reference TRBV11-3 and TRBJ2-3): EAGVVQSPRYKIIEKKQPVAFWCNPISGHNTLYWYLQNLGQGPELLIRYENEEAVDDSQLPKDRFSAERLKGVDSTLKIQPAELGDSAVYLCASSLGANTDTQYFGPGTRLTVL.

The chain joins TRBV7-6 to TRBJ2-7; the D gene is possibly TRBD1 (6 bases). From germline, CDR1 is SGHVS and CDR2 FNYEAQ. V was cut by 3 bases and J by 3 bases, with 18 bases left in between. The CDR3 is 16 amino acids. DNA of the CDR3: TGTGCCAGCAGCTTCTCCGGAACGACAGGACACTACGAGCAGTACTTC. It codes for CASSFSGTTGHYEQYF.

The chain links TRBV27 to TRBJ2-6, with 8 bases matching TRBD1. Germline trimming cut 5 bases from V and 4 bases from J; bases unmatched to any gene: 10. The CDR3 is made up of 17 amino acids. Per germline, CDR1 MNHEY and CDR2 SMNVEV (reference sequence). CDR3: CASSPRDRSIGANVLTF. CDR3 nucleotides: TGTGCCAGCAGTCCCCGGGACAGGTCCATCGGGGCCAACGTCCTGACTTTC.

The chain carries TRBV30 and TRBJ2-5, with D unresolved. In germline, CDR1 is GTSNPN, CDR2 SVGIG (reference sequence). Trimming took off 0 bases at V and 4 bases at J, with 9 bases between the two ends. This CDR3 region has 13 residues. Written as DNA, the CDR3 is TGTGCCTGGAGTGTATTCGCCGGAGAGACCCAGTACTTC. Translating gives CAWSVFAGETQYF.

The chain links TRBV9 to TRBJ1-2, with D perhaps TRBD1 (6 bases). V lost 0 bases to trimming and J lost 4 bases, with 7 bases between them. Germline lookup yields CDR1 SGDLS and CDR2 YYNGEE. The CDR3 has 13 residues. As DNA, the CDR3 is TGTGCCAGCAGCGTAGGGGGGCCCTATGGCTACACCTTC. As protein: CASSVGGPYGYTF.

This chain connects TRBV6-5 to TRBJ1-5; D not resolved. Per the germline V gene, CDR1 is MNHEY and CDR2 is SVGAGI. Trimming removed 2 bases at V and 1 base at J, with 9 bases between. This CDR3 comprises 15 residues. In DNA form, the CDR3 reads TGTGCCAGCAGTTACGATCGCAGGAGCAATCAGCCCCAGCATTTT. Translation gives CASSYDRRSNQPQHF.

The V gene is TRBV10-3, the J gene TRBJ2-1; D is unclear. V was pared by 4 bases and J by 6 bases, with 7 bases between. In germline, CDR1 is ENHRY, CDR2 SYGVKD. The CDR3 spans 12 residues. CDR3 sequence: CAISVRFNEQFF. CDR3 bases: TGTGCCATCAGTGTGAGATTCAATGAGCAGTTCTTC.

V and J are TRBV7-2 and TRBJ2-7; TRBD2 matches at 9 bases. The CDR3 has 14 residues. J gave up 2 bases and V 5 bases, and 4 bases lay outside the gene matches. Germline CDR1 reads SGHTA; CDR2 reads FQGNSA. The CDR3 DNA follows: TGTGCCAGCAGCGCTAGCGGGGCAACCTACGAGCAGTACTTC. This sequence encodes CASSASGATYEQYF.

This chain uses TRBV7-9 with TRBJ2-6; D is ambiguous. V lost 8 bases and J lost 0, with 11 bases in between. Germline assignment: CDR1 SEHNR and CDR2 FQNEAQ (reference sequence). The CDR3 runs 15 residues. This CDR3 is CASGGRRSGANVLTF. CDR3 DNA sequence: TGTGCCAGCGGCGGCAGACGCTCTGGGGCCAACGTCCTGACTTTC.

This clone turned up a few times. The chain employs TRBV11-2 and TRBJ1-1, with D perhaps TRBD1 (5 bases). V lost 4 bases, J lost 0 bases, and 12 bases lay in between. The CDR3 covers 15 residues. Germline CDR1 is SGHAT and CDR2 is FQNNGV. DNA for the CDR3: TGTGCCAGCAGCTCTTGGGCAGGGATGAACACTGAAGCTTTCTTT. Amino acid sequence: CASSSWAGMNTEAFF.

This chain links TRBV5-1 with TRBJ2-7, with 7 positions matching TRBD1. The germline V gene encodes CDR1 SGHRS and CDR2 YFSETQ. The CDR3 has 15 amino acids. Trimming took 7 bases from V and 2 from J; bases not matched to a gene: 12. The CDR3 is CASRQGPGQTYEQYF. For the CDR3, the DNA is TGCGCCAGCCGCCAAGGGCCGGGACAGACCTACGAGCAGTACTTC. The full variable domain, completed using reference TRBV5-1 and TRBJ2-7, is KAGVTQTPRYLIKTRGQQVTLSCSPISGHRSVSWYQQTPGQGLQFLFEYFSETQRNKGNFPGRFSGRQFSNSRSEMNVSTLELGDSALYLCASRQGPGQTYEQYFGPGTRLTVT.